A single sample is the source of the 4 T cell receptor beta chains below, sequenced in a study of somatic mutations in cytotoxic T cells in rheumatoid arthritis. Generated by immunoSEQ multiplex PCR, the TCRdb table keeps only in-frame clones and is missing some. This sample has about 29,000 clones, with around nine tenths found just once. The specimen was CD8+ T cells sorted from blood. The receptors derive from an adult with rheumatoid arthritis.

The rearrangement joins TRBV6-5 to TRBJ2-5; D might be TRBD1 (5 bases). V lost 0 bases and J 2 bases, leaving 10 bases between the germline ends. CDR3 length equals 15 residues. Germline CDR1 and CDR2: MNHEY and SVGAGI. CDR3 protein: CASSYSVGRQETQYF. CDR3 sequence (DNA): TGTGCCAGCAGTTACTCAGTGGGGCGGCAAGAGACCCAGTACTTC.

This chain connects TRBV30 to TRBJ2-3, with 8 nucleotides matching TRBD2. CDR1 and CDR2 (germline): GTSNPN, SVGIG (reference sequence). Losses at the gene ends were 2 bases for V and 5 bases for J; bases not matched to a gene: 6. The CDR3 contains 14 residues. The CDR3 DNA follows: TGTGCCTGGAGTCTGAGCGGGAGAAGAGATACGCAGTATTTT. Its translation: CAWSLSGRRDTQYF.

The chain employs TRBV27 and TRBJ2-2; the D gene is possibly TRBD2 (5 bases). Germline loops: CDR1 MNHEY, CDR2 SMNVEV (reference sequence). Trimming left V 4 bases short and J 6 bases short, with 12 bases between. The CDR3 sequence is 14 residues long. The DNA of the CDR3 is TGTGCCAGCAGTTATCTAGCCGGGCCCGGGGAGCTGTTTTTT. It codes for CASSYLAGPGELFF.

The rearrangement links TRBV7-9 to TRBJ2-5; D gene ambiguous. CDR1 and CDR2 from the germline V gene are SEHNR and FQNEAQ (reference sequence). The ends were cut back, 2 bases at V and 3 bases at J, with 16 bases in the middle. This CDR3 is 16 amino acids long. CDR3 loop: CASSLLFAANKETQYF. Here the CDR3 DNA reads TGTGCCAGCAGCTTATTATTTGCAGCGAACAAAGAGACCCAGTACTTC.